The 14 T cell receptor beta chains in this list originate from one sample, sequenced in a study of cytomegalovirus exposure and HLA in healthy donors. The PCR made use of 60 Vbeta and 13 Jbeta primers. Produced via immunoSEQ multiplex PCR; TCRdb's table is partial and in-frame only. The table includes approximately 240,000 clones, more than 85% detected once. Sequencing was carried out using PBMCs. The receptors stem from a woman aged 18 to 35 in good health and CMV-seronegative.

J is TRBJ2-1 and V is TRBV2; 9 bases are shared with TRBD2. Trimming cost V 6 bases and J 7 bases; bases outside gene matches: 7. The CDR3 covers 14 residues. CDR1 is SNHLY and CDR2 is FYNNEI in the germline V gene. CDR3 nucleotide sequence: TGTGCCAGCAGCCGGATAGCGGGGGTGAATGAGCAGTTCTTC. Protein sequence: CASSRIAGVNEQFF.

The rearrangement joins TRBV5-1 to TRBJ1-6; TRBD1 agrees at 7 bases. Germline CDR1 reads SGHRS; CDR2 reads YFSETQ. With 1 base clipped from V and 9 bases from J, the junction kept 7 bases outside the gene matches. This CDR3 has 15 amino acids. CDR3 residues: CASSLSGTDRSPLHF. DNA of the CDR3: TGCGCCAGCAGCTTGTCAGGGACAGACCGTTCACCCCTCCACTTT.

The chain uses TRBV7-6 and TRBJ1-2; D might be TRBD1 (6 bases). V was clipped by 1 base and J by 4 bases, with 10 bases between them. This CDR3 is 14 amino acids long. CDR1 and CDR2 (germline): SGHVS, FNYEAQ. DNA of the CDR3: TGTGCCAGCAGCTTAGAACAGGGAGTCTATGGCTACACCTTC. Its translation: CASSLEQGVYGYTF.

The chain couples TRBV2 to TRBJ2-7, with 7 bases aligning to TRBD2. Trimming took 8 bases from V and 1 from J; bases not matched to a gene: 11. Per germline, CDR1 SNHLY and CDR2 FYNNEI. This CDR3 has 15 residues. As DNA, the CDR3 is TGTGCCAGCGACCCGGGAGGCGGGGAGTCCTACGAGCAGTACTTC. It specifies CASDPGGGESYEQYF.

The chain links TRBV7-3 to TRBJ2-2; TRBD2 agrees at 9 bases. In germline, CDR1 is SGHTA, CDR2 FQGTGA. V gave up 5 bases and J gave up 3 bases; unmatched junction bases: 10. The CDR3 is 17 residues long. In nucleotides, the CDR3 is TGTGCCAGCAGCCTGAGTGTTCCTAGCGGGGACACCGGGGAGCTGTTTTTT. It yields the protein CASSLSVPSGDTGELFF.

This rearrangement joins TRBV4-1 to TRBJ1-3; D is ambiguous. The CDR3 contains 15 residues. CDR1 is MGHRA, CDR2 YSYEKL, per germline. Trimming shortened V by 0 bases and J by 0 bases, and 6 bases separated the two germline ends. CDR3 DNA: TGCGCCAGCAGCCAAGACAGGTTCTCTGGAAACACCATATATTTT. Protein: CASSQDRFSGNTIYF.

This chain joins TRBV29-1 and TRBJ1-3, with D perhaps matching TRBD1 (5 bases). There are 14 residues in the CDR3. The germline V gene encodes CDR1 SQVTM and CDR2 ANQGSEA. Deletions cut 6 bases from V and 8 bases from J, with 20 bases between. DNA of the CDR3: TGCAGCGTCACTCCATCAACTGGGGCGGACACCATATATTTT. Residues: CSVTPSTGADTIYF.

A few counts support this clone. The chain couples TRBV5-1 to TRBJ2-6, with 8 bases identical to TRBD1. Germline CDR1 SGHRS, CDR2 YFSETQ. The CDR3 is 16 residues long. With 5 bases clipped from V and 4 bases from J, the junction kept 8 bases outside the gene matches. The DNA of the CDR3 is TGCGCCAGCAGGACTGGACAGGGATCCGGGGCCAACGTCCTGACTTTC. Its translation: CASRTGQGSGANVLTF.

The CDR3 sequence: CASSLGAGVYNEQFF. For the CDR3, the DNA is TGTGCCAGCAGCTTAGGGGCAGGGGTTTACAATGAGCAGTTCTTC. The rearrangement joins TRBV7-8 to TRBJ2-1, with D tentatively TRBD1 (6 bases). The germline gives CDR1 SGHVS, CDR2 FQNEAQ. The germline V and J ends were trimmed by 1 base and 4 bases, with 11 bases remaining between them. This CDR3 has 15 residues.

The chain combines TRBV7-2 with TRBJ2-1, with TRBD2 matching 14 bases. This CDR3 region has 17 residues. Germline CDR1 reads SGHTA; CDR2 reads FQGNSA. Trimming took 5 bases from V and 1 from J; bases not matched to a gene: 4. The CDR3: CASSQTSGRVSYNEQFF. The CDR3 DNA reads TGTGCCAGCAGCCAGACTAGCGGGAGGGTTTCCTACAATGAGCAGTTCTTC. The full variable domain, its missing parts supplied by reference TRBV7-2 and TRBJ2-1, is GAGVSQSPSNKVTEKGKDVELRCDPISGHTALYWYRQSLGQGLEFLIYFQGNSAPDKSGLPSDRFSAERTGGSVSTLTIQRTQQEDSAVYLCASSQTSGRVSYNEQFFGPGTRLTVL.

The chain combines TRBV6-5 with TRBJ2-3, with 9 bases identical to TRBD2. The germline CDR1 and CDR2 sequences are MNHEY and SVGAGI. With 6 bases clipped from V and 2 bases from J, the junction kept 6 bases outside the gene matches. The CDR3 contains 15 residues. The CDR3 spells CASRSSGDNTDTQYF. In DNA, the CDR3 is TGTGCCAGCAGATCTAGCGGGGACAACACAGATACGCAGTATTTT.

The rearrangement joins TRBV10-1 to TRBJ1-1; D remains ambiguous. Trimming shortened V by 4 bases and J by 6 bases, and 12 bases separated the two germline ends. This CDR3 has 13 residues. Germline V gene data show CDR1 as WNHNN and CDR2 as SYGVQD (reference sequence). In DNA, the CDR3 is TGCGCCAGCAGTGTGTCCCGAGCGGCTGAAGCTTTCTTT. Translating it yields CASSVSRAAEAFF.

The CDR3 nucleotides are TGTGCCAGCAGTCCCCTCCGGGACACCGTCGAGCAGTACTTC. It specifies CASSPLRDTVEQYF. The V call is TRBV5-6, the J call TRBJ2-7; the D gene is possibly TRBD1 (6 bases). The CDR3 is 14 amino acids. In germline, CDR1 is SGHDT, CDR2 YYEEEE. Trimming took 5 bases from V and 6 from J, leaving 18 bases between them.

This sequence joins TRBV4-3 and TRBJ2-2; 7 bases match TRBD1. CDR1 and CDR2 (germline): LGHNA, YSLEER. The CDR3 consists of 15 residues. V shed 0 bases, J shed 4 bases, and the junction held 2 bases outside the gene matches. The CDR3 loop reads CASSQDGTVTGELFF. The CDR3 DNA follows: TGCGCCAGCAGCCAAGATGGGACAGTCACCGGGGAGCTGTTTTTT.